Presented here are 20 T cell receptor beta chains from one specimen sequenced in a study of OX40 agonist ivuxolimab in advanced cancers. The data were produced by immunoSEQ multiplex PCR, yet TCRdb's version contains in-frame clones alone and is incomplete. The table includes roughly 61,000 clones, about 92% detected once. Specimen: CD4+ or CD8+ T cells sorted from blood, collected in a trial of the OX40 agonist ivuxolimab. The receptors derive from an adult with an advanced solid tumor such as melanoma, head and neck, liver or kidney cancer.

This chain connects TRBV30 to TRBJ1-2, with 8 bases lining up with TRBD1. The germline CDR1 and CDR2 sequences are GTSNPN and SVGIG (reference sequence). The CDR3 is 12 residues long. Trimming took 2 bases from V and 4 from J; bases not matched to a gene: 0. The CDR3: CAWSQGAYGYTF. Here the CDR3 DNA reads TGTGCCTGGAGTCAGGGGGCCTATGGCTACACCTTC.

The chain links TRBV19 to TRBJ2-1, with 8 bases fitting TRBD2. V dropped 3 bases and J dropped 4; count of bases not matched to a gene: 8. CDR3 length: 16 residues. Germline-derived CDR1 and CDR2 are LNHDA and SQIVND (reference sequence). CDR3 residues: CASSIGGREVYNEQFF. In DNA form, the CDR3 reads TGTGCCAGTAGTATCGGCGGGCGGGAGGTATACAATGAGCAGTTCTTC.

The chain uses TRBV4-1 and TRBJ1-1, with a tentative D call TRBD1 (6 bases). Trimming stripped 1 base from V and 4 bases from J, with 13 bases between. The germline CDR1 and CDR2 sequences are MGHRA and YSYEKL. The CDR3 contains 15 residues. DNA of the CDR3: TGCGCCAGCAGCCAAGTTGTGCAGGGGCGCACTGAAGCTTTCTTT. This sequence encodes CASSQVVQGRTEAFF.

The chain uses TRBV28 and TRBJ1-2; no clear D. This CDR3 region has 14 residues. Germline values: CDR1 MDHEN, CDR2 SYDVKM. V lost 6 bases and J lost 4, with 15 bases in between. CDR3: CASSQTTLGYGYTF. CDR3 DNA: TGTGCCAGCAGCCAAACCACCCTCGGCTATGGCTACACCTTC.

The chain recombines TRBV27 with TRBJ1-5; no reliable D call. CDR1 MNHEY and CDR2 SMNVEV come from the germline V gene (reference sequence). Trimming pared 6 bases from V and 7 bases from J, leaving 13 bases between. The CDR3 is made up of 13 amino acids. The CDR3 DNA is TGTGCCAGCAGCCCGTTTGGAGGACAGCCCCAGCATTTT. It yields the protein CASSPFGGQPQHF.

This clone was found once. This chain joins TRBV28 and TRBJ2-3; D might be TRBD1 (5 bases). Between the trimmed V and J ends, which lost 4 bases and 0 bases, there was a span of 14 bases. CDR3 size: 16 residues. Germline V gene lookup returns CDR1 MDHEN and CDR2 SYDVKM. The CDR3 loop reads CASSSPRRGSTDTQYF. CDR3 nucleotide sequence: TGTGCCAGCAGTTCCCCCAGAAGGGGTAGCACAGATACGCAGTATTTT.

The chain links TRBV6-6 to TRBJ2-7; 13 bases are a match to TRBD2. Losses at the gene ends were 4 bases for V and 4 bases for J; bases not matched to a gene: 7. The CDR3 spans 16 residues. Germline loops: CDR1 MNHNY, CDR2 SVGAGI (reference sequence). This chain's CDR3 is CASSSGTSGIPYEQYV. The DNA of the CDR3 is TGTGCCAGCAGTTCTGGGACTAGCGGGATTCCGTACGAGCAGTACGTC.

The chain joins TRBV7-8 to TRBJ2-7; D might be TRBD1 (5 bases). Germline CDR1 SGHVS, CDR2 FQNEAQ. The CDR3 runs to 15 residues. V lost 1 base and J lost 2, with 12 bases in between. The CDR3 loop is CASSLGPGWTYEQYF. DNA for the CDR3: TGTGCCAGCAGCTTAGGGCCAGGGTGGACCTACGAGCAGTACTTC. Looking up the rest from reference TRBV7-8 and TRBJ2-7 gives the full variable domain: GAGVSQSPRYKVAKRGQDVALRCDPISGHVSLFWYQQALGQGPEFLTYFQNEAQLDKSGLPSDRFFAERPEGSVSTLKIQRTQQEDSAVYLCASSLGPGWTYEQYFGPGTRLTVT.

The chain uses TRBV12-5 and TRBJ2-1, with D perhaps matching TRBD2 (5 bases). Between the trimmed V and J ends, which lost 4 bases and 2 bases, there was a span of 12 bases. Germline CDR1 and CDR2: LGHNT and FRNRAP. The CDR3 consists of 15 residues. DNA of the CDR3: TGTGCTAGTGGTTATGGGAGAATCACCTACAATGAGCAGTTCTTC. It yields the protein CASGYGRITYNEQFF.

The chain couples TRBV11-2 to TRBJ2-3; 7 bases are shared with TRBD2. This CDR3 region has 12 residues. The V gene's germline CDR1 is SGHAT and CDR2 FQNNGV. V was clipped by 5 bases and J by 4 bases; unmatched bases: 0. In DNA, the CDR3 is TGTGCCAGCAGCGGGGGGGCAGATACGCAGTATTTT. Translation: CASSGGADTQYF.

The V and J genes are TRBV5-4 and TRBJ1-2; 7 bases align to TRBD1. The CDR3 has 12 amino acids. V was clipped by 1 base and J by 7 bases; unmatched bases: 1. Germline loops: CDR1 SGHNT, CDR2 YYREEE (reference sequence). This chain's CDR3 is CASSLSGGGYTF. DNA for the CDR3: TGTGCCAGCAGCTTGTCAGGGGGTGGCTACACCTTC.

This rearrangement joins TRBV7-3 to TRBJ2-1; 8 bases map to TRBD2. The junction had 4 bases not matched to a gene; V was cut back by 3 bases and J by 6 bases. Germline CDR1 SGHTA, CDR2 FQGTGA. The CDR3 sequence is 14 residues long. CDR3 coding DNA: TGTGCCAGCAGCTTCGGCCTAGCGGGCAATGAGCAGTTCTTC. Its protein product is CASSFGLAGNEQFF. The full variable domain, its missing parts supplied by reference TRBV7-3 and TRBJ2-1, is GAGVSQTPSNKVTEKGKYVELRCDPISGHTALYWYRQSLGQGPEFLIYFQGTGAADDSGLPNDRFFAVRPEGSVSTLKIQRTERGDSAVYLCASSFGLAGNEQFFGPGTRLTVL.

This chain uses TRBV4-1 with TRBJ1-1, with 8 bases identical to TRBD1. The trim removed 3 bases at V and 8 bases at J, leaving 11 bases unmatched. CDR1 and CDR2 from the germline V gene are MGHRA and YSYEKL. The length of the CDR3 is 15 residues. CDR3 protein: CASSHPPGGSGEAFF. CDR3 coding DNA: TGCGCCAGCAGCCACCCCCCAGGGGGCAGTGGGGAAGCTTTCTTT.

The chain carries TRBV4-3 and TRBJ2-1; 8 bases map to TRBD2. Trimming took 2 bases from V and 2 from J; bases not matched to a gene: 17. The germline V gene encodes CDR1 LGHNA and CDR2 YSLEER. The CDR3 runs to 20 residues. The DNA of the CDR3 is TGCGCCAGCAGCCAAAGATTCCCTCGCGGGAGGATCGGCACCTACAATGAGCAGTTCTTC. Encoded protein: CASSQRFPRGRIGTYNEQFF.

V gene TRBV6-1 combines with J gene TRBJ2-7; D remains ambiguous. Deletions cut 0 bases from V and 0 bases from J, with 6 bases between. Germline V gene lookup returns CDR1 MNHNS and CDR2 SASEGT. The CDR3 totals 14 residues. CDR3 amino acids: CASSEAQVSYEQYV. The CDR3 bases are TGTGCCAGCAGTGAAGCACAAGTCTCCTACGAGCAGTACGTC.

V is TRBV30 and J is TRBJ1-5; possibly TRBD1 for D (5 bases). The V gene's germline CDR1 is GTSNPN and CDR2 SVGIG (reference sequence). The CDR3 covers 13 residues. Trimming removed 2 bases from V and 3 bases from J, with 8 bases in between. The DNA of the CDR3 is TGTGCCTGGAGTCGGGGGTTCAATCAGCCCCAGCATTTT. Protein: CAWSRGFNQPQHF.

The chain links TRBV4-3 to TRBJ2-5; possible D gene TRBD1, 6 bases. The length of the CDR3 is 16 residues. Germline CDR1 LGHNA, CDR2 YSLEER. Trimming stripped 0 bases from V and 1 base from J, with 12 bases between. The DNA for the CDR3 is TGCGCCAGCAGCCAAGATTATGGGGGCCCCCAAGAGACCCAGTACTTC. Its protein product is CASSQDYGGPQETQYF.

The J gene is TRBJ2-7, the V gene TRBV6-1, with D uncertain. Germline values: CDR1 MNHNS, CDR2 SASEGT. CDR3 length: 16 amino acids. Trimming stripped 0 bases from V and 2 bases from J, with 14 bases between. CDR3 amino acids: CASSEATPIGAYEQYV. The CDR3 nucleotides read TGTGCCAGCAGTGAAGCGACACCCATAGGAGCCTACGAGCAGTACGTC.

The chain joins TRBV18 to TRBJ1-2; D ambiguous. Germline V lookup: CDR1 KGHSH, CDR2 LQKENI. V was cut by 3 bases and J by 3 bases, with 8 bases left in between. This CDR3 has 13 residues. The CDR3 nucleotides are TGTGCCAGCTCACCGACGGAGGACTATGGCTACACCTTC. The encoded protein is CASSPTEDYGYTF.

The rearrangement uses TRBV6-5 and TRBJ2-3; D gene unclear. The CDR3 is 12 residues long. CDR1 and CDR2 (germline): MNHEY, SVGAGI. The ends were cut back, 2 bases at V and 2 bases at J, with 2 bases in the middle. CDR3 coding DNA: TGTGCCAGCAGTTACACCACAGATACGCAGTATTTT. Translating gives CASSYTTDTQYF.